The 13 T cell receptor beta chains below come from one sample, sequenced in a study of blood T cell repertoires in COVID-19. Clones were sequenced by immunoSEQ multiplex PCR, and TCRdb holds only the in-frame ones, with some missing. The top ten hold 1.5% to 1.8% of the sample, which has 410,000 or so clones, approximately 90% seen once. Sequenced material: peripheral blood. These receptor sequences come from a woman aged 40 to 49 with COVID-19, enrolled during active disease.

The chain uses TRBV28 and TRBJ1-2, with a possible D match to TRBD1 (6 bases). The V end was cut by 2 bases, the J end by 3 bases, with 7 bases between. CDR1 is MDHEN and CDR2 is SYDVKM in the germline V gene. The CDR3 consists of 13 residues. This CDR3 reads CASSLGQYYGYTF. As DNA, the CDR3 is TGTGCCAGCAGTTTAGGACAGTACTATGGCTACACCTTC.

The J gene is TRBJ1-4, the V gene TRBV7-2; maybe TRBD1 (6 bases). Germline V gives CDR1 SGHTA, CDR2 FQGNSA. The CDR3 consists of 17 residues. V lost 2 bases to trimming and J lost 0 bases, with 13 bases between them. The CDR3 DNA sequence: TGTGCCAGCAGCTTAAGCAGGGGTCATGCAACTAATGAAAAACTGTTTTTT. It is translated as CASSLSRGHATNEKLFF.

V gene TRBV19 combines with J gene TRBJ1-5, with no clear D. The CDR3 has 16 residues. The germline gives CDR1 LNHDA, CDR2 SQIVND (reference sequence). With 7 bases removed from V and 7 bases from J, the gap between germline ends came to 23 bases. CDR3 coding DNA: TGTGCCAGTAATGAAATAGACCGGAGTACGTGGCAGCCCCAGCATTTT. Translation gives CASNEIDRSTWQPQHF.

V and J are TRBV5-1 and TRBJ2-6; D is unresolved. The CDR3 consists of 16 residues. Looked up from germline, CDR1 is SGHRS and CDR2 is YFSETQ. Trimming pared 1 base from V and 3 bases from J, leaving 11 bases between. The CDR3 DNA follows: TGCGCCAGCAGCTTGAATGAGCTCCGTGGGGCCAACGTCCTGACTTTC. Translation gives CASSLNELRGANVLTF. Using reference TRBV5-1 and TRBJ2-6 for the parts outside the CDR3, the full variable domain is KAGVTQTPRYLIKTRGQQVTLSCSPISGHRSVSWYQQTPGQGLQFLFEYFSETQRNKGNFPGRFSGRQFSNSRSEMNVSTLELGDSALYLCASSLNELRGANVLTFGAGSRLTVL.

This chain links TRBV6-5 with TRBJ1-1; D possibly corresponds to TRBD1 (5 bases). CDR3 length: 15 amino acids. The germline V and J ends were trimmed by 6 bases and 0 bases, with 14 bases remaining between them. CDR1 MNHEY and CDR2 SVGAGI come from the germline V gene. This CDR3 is CASSRDSTLNTEAFF. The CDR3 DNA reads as TGTGCCAGCAGCCGCGACAGCACCCTGAACACTGAAGCTTTCTTT.

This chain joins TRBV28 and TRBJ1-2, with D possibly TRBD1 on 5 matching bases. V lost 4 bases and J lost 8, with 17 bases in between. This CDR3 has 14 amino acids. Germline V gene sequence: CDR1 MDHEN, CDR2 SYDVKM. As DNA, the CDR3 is TGTGCCAGCAGTTCGCCGCGGGGACCAGGGGGCTACACCTTC. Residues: CASSSPRGPGGYTF.

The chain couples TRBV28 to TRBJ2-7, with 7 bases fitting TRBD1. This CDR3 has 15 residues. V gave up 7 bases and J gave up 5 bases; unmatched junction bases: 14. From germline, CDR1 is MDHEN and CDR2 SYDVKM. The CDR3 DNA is TGTGCCAGCACCGAAGAACAGGGGTTAAGGAACGAGCAGTACTTC. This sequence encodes CASTEEQGLRNEQYF. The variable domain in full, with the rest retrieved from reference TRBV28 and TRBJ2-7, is DVKVTQSSRYLVKRTGEKVFLECVQDMDHENMFWYRQDPGLGLRLIYFSYDVKMKEKGDIPEGYSVSREKKERFSLILESASTNQTSMYLCASTEEQGLRNEQYFGPGTRLTVT.

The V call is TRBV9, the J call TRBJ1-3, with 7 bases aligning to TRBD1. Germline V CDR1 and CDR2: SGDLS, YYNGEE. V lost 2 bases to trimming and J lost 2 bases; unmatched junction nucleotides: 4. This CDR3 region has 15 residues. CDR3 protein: CASSVSGGAGNTIYF. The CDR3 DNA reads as TGTGCCAGCAGCGTCTCAGGGGGAGCTGGAAACACCATATATTTT.

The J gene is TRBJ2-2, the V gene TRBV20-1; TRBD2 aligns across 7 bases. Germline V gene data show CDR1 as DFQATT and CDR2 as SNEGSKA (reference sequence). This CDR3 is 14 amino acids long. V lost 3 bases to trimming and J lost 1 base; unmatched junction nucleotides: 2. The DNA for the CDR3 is TGCAGTGCTAGTGCTAGCGGGAACACCGGGGAGCTGTTTTTT. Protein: CSASASGNTGELFF.

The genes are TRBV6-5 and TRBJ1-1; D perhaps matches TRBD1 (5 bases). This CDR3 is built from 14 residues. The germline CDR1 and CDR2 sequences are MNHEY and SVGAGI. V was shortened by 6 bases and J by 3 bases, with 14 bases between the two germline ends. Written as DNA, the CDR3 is TGTGCCAGCAGCCGGGGGGGATCGGACACTGAAGCTTTCTTT. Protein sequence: CASSRGGSDTEAFF.

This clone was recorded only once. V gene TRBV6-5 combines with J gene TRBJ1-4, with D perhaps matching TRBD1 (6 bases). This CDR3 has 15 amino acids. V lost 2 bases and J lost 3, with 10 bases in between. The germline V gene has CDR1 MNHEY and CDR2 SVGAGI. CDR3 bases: TGTGCCAGCAGTTACAGGGGGTCCCCTAATGAAAAACTGTTTTTT. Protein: CASSYRGSPNEKLFF.

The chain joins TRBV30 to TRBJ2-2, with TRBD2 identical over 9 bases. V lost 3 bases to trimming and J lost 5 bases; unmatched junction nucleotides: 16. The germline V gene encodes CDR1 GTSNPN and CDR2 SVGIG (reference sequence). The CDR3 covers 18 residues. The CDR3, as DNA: TGTGCCTGGAGATCACCGAAAGAAGCGGGAGGCCCTACCGGGGAGCTGTTTTTT. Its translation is CAWRSPKEAGGPTGELFF.

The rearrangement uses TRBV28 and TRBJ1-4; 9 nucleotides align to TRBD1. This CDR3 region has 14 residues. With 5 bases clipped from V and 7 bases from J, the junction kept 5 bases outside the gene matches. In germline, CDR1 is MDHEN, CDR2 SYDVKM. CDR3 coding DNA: TGTGCCAGCAGTCTGGGACAGGGCCCTGAAAAACTGTTTTTT. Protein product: CASSLGQGPEKLFF.